This T cell receptor beta chain appears in the sequencing data of a study of T cell repertoires in cytomegalovirus infection. TCRdb independently ran MiXCR on the reads; one entry per CDR3 protein. The table has 110,000 or so distinct CDR3 sequences, roughly 30% seen once. This clonotype was seen more than once but under ten times. The antigen remains unidentified. CDR1 SGHVS and CDR2 FNYEAQ come from the germline V gene. The V segment lost 4 bases and the J segment 0 bases; nucleotides outside the gene matches: 23. The CDR3 contains 24 residues. This clonotype was sampled from a human donor in good health (CMV status not recorded). Some clones in this sample may be carry-over from other donors' samples. Sequences were derived from CD8+ T cells from cultured PBMCs, sampled from culture after CMV antigen stimulation. V and J are TRBV7-6 and TRBJ2-1, with TRBD2 matching over 14 bases. The CDR3 nucleotides read TGTGCCAGCAGCTCCATACCAACAAAGGCCGGGACTAGCGGGGGAAAGGGCTCCTACAATGAGCAGTTCTTC. Amino acids: CASSSIPTKAGTSGGKGSYNEQFF.